This TCR beta chain was sequenced in a study of T cell repertoires in cytomegalovirus infection. Overall study context: Public TCR beta signatures indicated both CMV infection and matching HLA type. Study conclusions and caveats: Summed public TCR beta family frequency identified CMV carriers bearing the relevant HLA. HLA-C-restricted CMV clonotypes gave the most frequent clonotype in two of eight donors.

There are a few counts of this clonotype. Its antigen is not identified. TCRdb itself ran the reads through MiXCR, one entry per CDR3 protein. Of 640,000 or so distinct CDR3 sequences in the sample, around 30% were seen once. The TCR comes from a human donor in good health (CMV status not recorded). Some clones in this sample may be carry-over from other donors' samples. Sequencing was performed on cultured PBMCs, taken from culture after CMV antigen stimulation.

As DNA, the CDR3 is TGTGCCAGCAGCCTTCTGACAGGGTTTAAAAACATTCAGTACTTC. Protein product: CASSLLTGFKNIQYF. The rearrangement uses TRBV7-2 and TRBJ2-4, with 7 positions matching TRBD1. V lost 5 bases and J lost 4; bases outside the gene matches: 8. Germline V gives CDR1 SGHTA, CDR2 FQGNSA. This CDR3 is built from 15 residues. The variable domain in full, completed from reference TRBV7-2 and TRBJ2-4, reads GAGVSQSPSNKVTEKGKDVELRCDPISGHTALYWYRQSLGQGLEFLIYFQGNSAPDKSGLPSDRFSAERTGGSVSTLTIQRTQQEDSAVYLCASSLLTGFKNIQYFGAGTRLSVL.